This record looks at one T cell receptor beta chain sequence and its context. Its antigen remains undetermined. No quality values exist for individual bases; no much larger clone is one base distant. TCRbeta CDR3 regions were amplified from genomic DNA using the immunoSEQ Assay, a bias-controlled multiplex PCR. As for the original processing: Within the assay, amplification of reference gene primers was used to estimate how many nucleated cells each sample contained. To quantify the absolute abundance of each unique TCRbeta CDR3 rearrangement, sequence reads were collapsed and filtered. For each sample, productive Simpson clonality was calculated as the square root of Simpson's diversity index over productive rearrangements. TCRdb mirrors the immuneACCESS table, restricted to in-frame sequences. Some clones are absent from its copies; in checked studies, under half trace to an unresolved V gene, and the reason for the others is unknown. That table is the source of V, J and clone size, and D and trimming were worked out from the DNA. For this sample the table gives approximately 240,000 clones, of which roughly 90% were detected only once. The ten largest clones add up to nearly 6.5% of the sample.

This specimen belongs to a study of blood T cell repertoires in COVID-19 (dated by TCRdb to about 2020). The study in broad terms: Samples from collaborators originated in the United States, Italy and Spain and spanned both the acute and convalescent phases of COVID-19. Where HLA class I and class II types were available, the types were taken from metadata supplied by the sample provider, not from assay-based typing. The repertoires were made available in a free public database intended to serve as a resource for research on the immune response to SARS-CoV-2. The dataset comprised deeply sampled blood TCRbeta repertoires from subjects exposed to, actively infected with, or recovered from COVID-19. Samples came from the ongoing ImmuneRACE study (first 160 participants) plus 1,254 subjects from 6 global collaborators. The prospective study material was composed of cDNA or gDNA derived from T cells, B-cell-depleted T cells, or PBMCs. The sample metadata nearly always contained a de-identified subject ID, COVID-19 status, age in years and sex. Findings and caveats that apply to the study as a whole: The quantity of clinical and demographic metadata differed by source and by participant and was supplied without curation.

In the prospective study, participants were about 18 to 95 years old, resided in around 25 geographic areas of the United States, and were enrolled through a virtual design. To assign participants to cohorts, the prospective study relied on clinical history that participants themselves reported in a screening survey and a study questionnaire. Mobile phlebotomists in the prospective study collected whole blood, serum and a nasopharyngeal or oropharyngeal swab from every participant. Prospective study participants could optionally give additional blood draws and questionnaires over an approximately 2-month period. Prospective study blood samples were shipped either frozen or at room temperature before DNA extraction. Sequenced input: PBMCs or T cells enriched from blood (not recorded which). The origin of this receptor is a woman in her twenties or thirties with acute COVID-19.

The nucleotide sequence reads as follows: TGTGCCAGCAGCTTAGCGTGTGGCAGGGCATCCACCCGGTCCTACGAGCAGTACTTC. The resulting protein is CASSLACGRASTRSYEQYF. Here the chain combines TRBV11-3 and TRBJ2-7; 5 matching bases give a weak D call of TRBD1. Looking up the germline V gene yields CDR1 SGHNT and CDR2 YENEEA. V was cut back by 1 base and J by 1 base, leaving a gap of 23 bases between them. There are 19 amino acids in the CDR3, from cysteine to phenylalanine inclusive. The only DNA kept is the CDR3, 57 bases in frame from the first base. The full variable domain, completed from the reference TRBV11-3 and TRBJ2-7 proteins outside the CDR3, reads EAGVVQSPRYKIIEKKQPVAFWCNPISGHNTLYWYLQNLGQGPELLIRYENEEAVDDSQLPKDRFSAERLKGVDSTLKIQPAELGDSAVYLCASSLACGRASTRSYEQYFGPGTRLTVT.